This TCR beta chain was sequenced for a study of blood T cell repertoires in COVID-19. The overall study: Both acute and convalescent COVID-19 samples were obtained from the United States, Italy and Spain. T cells, B-cell-depleted T cells, or PBMCs supplied cDNA or gDNA.

Germline lookup yields CDR1 DFQATT and CDR2 SNEGSKA (reference sequence). The CDR3 is 9 residues long. Regarding this clone: One junction end does not reproduce the germline sequence, and a read error may be involved.

Methods used by the authors: Estimates of nucleated cell counts were drawn from the amplification of reference gene primers. The table came from immunoSEQ multiplex PCR; TCRdb's copy has only in-frame clones and leaves some out. Clonal size and the V and J genes are those of that table, whereas D and trimming came from the DNA. The table lists 290,000 or so clones, more than 85% of them singletons. This clonotype was obtained from a man aged 70 or older with acute or convalescent COVID-19. The chain combines TRBV20-1 with TRBJ1-1; D is undetermined. The sample taken for sequencing was peripheral blood. The CDR3 sequence: CSARPGLSF. The CDR3 nucleotides are TGCAGTGCTAGACCCGGACTCAGCTTT.